These 23 T cell receptor beta chains were all obtained from the same sample, sequenced in a study of T cell repertoires in ileal Crohn's disease. Data came from immunoSEQ multiplex PCR; TCRdb stores just in-frame clones and leaves some out. This sample yields more than 60,000 clones, of which around nine tenths are seen a single time; roughly 1.9% belongs to the top ten. Described time point: neoterminal ileum biopsy at postoperative endoscopy, about 6 months after surgery. The sample was ileal tissue. These receptors were obtained from an adult with Crohn's disease.

Only one count was recorded for this clone. The rearrangement uses TRBV6-6 and TRBJ2-1, with 7 bases identical to TRBD2. The ends lost 7 bases at V and 5 bases at J; junction bases unmatched: 8. Germline V CDR1 and CDR2: MNHNY, SVGAGI (reference sequence). The CDR3 loop spans 14 amino acids. This CDR3 is CASKGREGNNEQFF. The CDR3, as DNA: TGTGCCAGCAAGGGGAGGGAGGGGAACAATGAGCAGTTCTTC.

CDR3 sequence reads: CASSVNTGELFF. The CDR3 nucleotides read TGTGCCAGCAGCGTTAATACCGGGGAGCTGTTTTTT. The chain employs TRBV9 and TRBJ2-2; D is ambiguous. With 2 bases removed from V and 5 bases from J, the gap between germline ends came to 4 bases. This CDR3 is built from 12 residues. CDR1 SGDLS and CDR2 YYNGEE come from the germline V gene.

The chain employs TRBV5-1 and TRBJ1-2, with TRBD1 matching 9 bases. The V gene end was trimmed by 0 bases and the J gene end by 3 bases; junction bases not matched to a gene: 3. CDR1 and CDR2 (germline): SGHRS, YFSETQ. This CDR3 comprises 15 residues. The CDR3 region is CASSLVGQGHYGYTF. The CDR3 DNA sequence: TGCGCCAGCAGCTTGGTTGGACAGGGGCACTATGGCTACACCTTC. Drawing the rest from reference TRBV5-1 and TRBJ1-2, the complete variable domain is KAGVTQTPRYLIKTRGQQVTLSCSPISGHRSVSWYQQTPGQGLQFLFEYFSETQRNKGNFPGRFSGRQFSNSRSEMNVSTLELGDSALYLCASSLVGQGHYGYTFGSGTRLTVV.

The chain carries TRBV7-2 and TRBJ2-1, with TRBD2 matching 10 bases. Losses at the gene ends were 1 base for V and 6 bases for J; bases not matched to a gene: 6. Germline V lookup: CDR1 SGHTA, CDR2 FQGNSA. The CDR3 has 16 residues. The CDR3 sequence is CASSLVSSGRANEQFF. DNA of the CDR3: TGTGCCAGCAGCTTAGTTTCCAGCGGGAGGGCCAATGAGCAGTTCTTC.

The chain uses TRBV5-1 and TRBJ2-4, with D unclear. V lost 4 bases to trimming and J lost 9 bases, with 20 bases between them. The CDR3 length is 15 residues. Germline CDR1 is SGHRS and CDR2 is YFSETQ. The CDR3 DNA is TGCGCCAGCAGCCCCTATCAGAGGATGAGGAGCATTCAGTACTTC. Translation: CASSPYQRMRSIQYF. Combining the CDR3 with reference TRBV5-1 and TRBJ2-4 gives the whole variable domain KAGVTQTPRYLIKTRGQQVTLSCSPISGHRSVSWYQQTPGQGLQFLFEYFSETQRNKGNFPGRFSGRQFSNSRSEMNVSTLELGDSALYLCASSPYQRMRSIQYFGAGTRLSVL.

In its sample, this clone was seen once. The V call is TRBV5-4, the J call TRBJ1-5, with 9 bases lining up with TRBD1. The germline gives CDR1 SGHNT, CDR2 YYREEE (reference sequence). V trimming: 5 bases; J trimming: 5 bases; junction bases outside the gene matches: 5. The CDR3 sequence is 14 residues long. CDR3 in DNA: TGTGCCAGCAGTTTAGACAGGGGGGATCAGCCCCAGCATTTT. As protein: CASSLDRGDQPQHF.

The chain combines TRBV2 with TRBJ2-3, with D perhaps matching TRBD1 (7 bases). The CDR3 is 15 amino acids. The ends were cut back, 7 bases at V and 3 bases at J, with 17 bases in the middle. The germline gives CDR1 SNHLY, CDR2 FYNNEI. CDR3 residues: CASNRATGRTDTQYF. The DNA of the CDR3 is TGTGCCAGCAACCGCGCGACAGGGAGGACAGATACGCAGTATTTT.

This chain connects TRBV30 to TRBJ1-5; D is unclear. Germline loops: CDR1 GTSNPN, CDR2 SVGIG (reference sequence). This CDR3 region has 15 residues. Trimming removed 0 bases at V and 5 bases at J, with 14 bases between. The CDR3 reads CAWSVSAIPDQPQHF. The CDR3 nucleotides are TGTGCCTGGAGTGTAAGTGCTATTCCCGATCAGCCCCAGCATTTT.

The chain recombines TRBV5-1 with TRBJ1-2, with D unresolved. This CDR3 is 15 amino acids long. Trimming left V 4 bases short and J 0 bases short, with 13 bases between. CDR1 SGHRS and CDR2 YFSETQ come from the germline V gene. DNA of the CDR3: TGCGCCAGCAGCCTAGGTAGCAAAGCTAACTATGGCTACACCTTC. It encodes CASSLGSKANYGYTF.

J is TRBJ2-1 and V is TRBV5-6, with 10 bases that match TRBD1. The germline V gene has CDR1 SGHDT and CDR2 YYEEEE. CDR3 size: 15 residues. With V trimmed by 4 bases and J by 3 bases, 4 bases remained unmatched. In DNA form, the CDR3 reads TGTGCCAGCAGCCCCGGGACAGGGGTCTACAATGAGCAGTTCTTC. Translating it yields CASSPGTGVYNEQFF.

This chain joins TRBV19 and TRBJ1-5; D uncertain. Germline V gives CDR1 LNHDA, CDR2 SQIVND (reference sequence). V was clipped by 0 bases and J by 0 bases, with 6 bases between them. This CDR3 region has 15 residues. In nucleotides, the CDR3 is TGTGCCAGTAGTATAGATCTTTATAGCAATCAGCCCCAGCATTTT. This sequence encodes CASSIDLYSNQPQHF. The variable domain in full, completed from reference TRBV19 and TRBJ1-5, reads DGGITQSPKYLFRKEGQNVTLSCEQNLNHDAMYWYRQDPGQGLRLIYYSQIVNDFQKGDIAEGYSVSREKKESFPLTVTSAQKNPTAFYLCASSIDLYSNQPQHFGDGTRLSIL.

The CDR3 DNA reads TGTGCCAGCAGCTTAGACCTAAATCAGCCCCAGCATTTT. This codes for CASSLDLNQPQHF. The rearrangement uses TRBV11-1 and TRBJ1-5; D is undetermined. The CDR3 spans 13 residues. V was shortened by 1 base and J by 4 bases, with 5 bases between the two germline ends. CDR1 is SGHAT and CDR2 is FQDESV in the germline V gene (reference sequence).

This sequence joins TRBV27 and TRBJ2-1, with TRBD1 as a possible D gene (5 bases). The CDR3 totals 11 residues. Germline values: CDR1 MNHEY, CDR2 SMNVEV (reference sequence). Deletions cut 5 bases from V and 10 bases from J, with 9 bases between. The CDR3 nucleotides read TGTGCCAGCAGTCAGGGTCGGGAGCAGTTCTTC. Translating it yields CASSQGREQFF.

This chain uses TRBV28 with TRBJ1-5; 9 bases line up with TRBD1. Germline CDR1 is MDHEN and CDR2 is SYDVKM. V shed 4 bases, J shed 4 bases, and the junction held 5 bases outside the gene matches. The CDR3 length is 15 residues. DNA for the CDR3: TGTGCCAGCAGTTCCCCGGGACAGGGAAATCAGCCCCAGCATTTT. This sequence encodes CASSSPGQGNQPQHF. Full variable domain (remainder filled in from reference TRBV28 and TRBJ1-5): DVKVTQSSRYLVKRTGEKVFLECVQDMDHENMFWYRQDPGLGLRLIYFSYDVKMKEKGDIPEGYSVSREKKERFSLILESASTNQTSMYLCASSSPGQGNQPQHFGDGTRLSIL.

This clone has just one count. The V call is TRBV28, the J call TRBJ1-4, with TRBD1 as a possible D gene (5 bases). Germline V gene sequence: CDR1 MDHEN, CDR2 SYDVKM. The CDR3 extends over 14 amino acids. Trimming pared 3 bases from V and 8 bases from J, leaving 13 bases between. CDR3 in amino acids: CASSLGQGREKLFF. The CDR3 nucleotides are TGTGCCAGCAGTTTGGGGCAGGGTAGGGAAAAACTGTTTTTT.

The gene calls are TRBV4-2 and TRBJ1-4, with 8 bases fitting TRBD1. The CDR3 spans 14 residues. In germline, CDR1 is LGHNA, CDR2 YNFKEQ. Unmatched junction bases numbered 4, after V lost 4 bases and J lost 6 bases. CDR3 DNA sequence: TGTGCCAGCAGCCCCGGACAGGGATATGAAAAACTGTTTTTT. Protein product: CASSPGQGYEKLFF.

The chain recombines TRBV27 with TRBJ2-2; 9 positions match TRBD2. This CDR3 has 17 residues. Trimming cost V 4 bases and J 7 bases; bases outside gene matches: 13. CDR1 and CDR2 from the germline V gene are MNHEY and SMNVEV (reference sequence). The CDR3 DNA follows: TGTGCCAGCAGTTCCCTAGCGGGGCCTCCGGTGGGCGGGGAGCTGTTTTTT. Its translation is CASSSLAGPPVGGELFF.

The V gene is TRBV5-1, the J gene TRBJ1-2; D uncertain. The CDR3 length is 14 residues. The V gene's germline CDR1 is SGHRS and CDR2 YFSETQ. Trimming stripped 4 bases from V and 6 bases from J, with 16 bases between. CDR3 bases: TGCGCCAGCAGCCACGGAGGCAGGTTAGATGGCTACACCTTC. Translating gives CASSHGGRLDGYTF.

The rearrangement uses TRBV29-1 and TRBJ2-7; 10 nucleotides agree with TRBD1. CDR1 is SQVTM, CDR2 ANQGSEA, per germline. CDR3 length: 15 amino acids. V was pared by 7 bases and J by 0 bases, with 9 bases of the junction left unmatched. CDR3 nucleotide sequence: TGCAGCGCCACGCCAGGGACAGGGGTCTCCTACGAGCAGTACTTC. Translating gives CSATPGTGVSYEQYF.

The chain is built from TRBV5-1 and TRBJ1-1; D uncertain. There are 14 residues in the CDR3. Trimming took 4 bases from V and 4 from J, leaving 14 bases between them. The germline V gene has CDR1 SGHRS and CDR2 YFSETQ. The CDR3 DNA reads as TGCGCCAGCAGCGACGGAGTCTATCGCACTGAAGCTTTCTTT. Protein sequence: CASSDGVYRTEAFF. Full variable domain (missing parts from reference TRBV5-1 and TRBJ1-1): KAGVTQTPRYLIKTRGQQVTLSCSPISGHRSVSWYQQTPGQGLQFLFEYFSETQRNKGNFPGRFSGRQFSNSRSEMNVSTLELGDSALYLCASSDGVYRTEAFFGQGTRLTVV.

V gene TRBV11-2 combines with J gene TRBJ1-4; D gene uncertain. With 6 bases removed from V and 0 bases from J, the gap between germline ends came to 14 bases. Germline V CDR1 and CDR2: SGHAT, FQNNGV. This CDR3 is 16 amino acids long. The CDR3 sequence: CASSPNGIATNEKLFF. CDR3 DNA sequence: TGTGCCAGCAGTCCCAATGGTATAGCAACTAATGAAAAACTGTTTTTT.

This chain joins TRBV9 and TRBJ2-7; D is undetermined. Germline lookup yields CDR1 SGDLS and CDR2 YYNGEE. This CDR3 is built from 14 residues. V was pared by 4 bases and J by 2 bases, with 13 bases between. CDR3 residues: CASSSMSVPYEQYF. Here the CDR3 DNA reads TGTGCCAGCAGCTCAATGTCGGTGCCCTACGAGCAGTACTTC.

This clone was recorded a few times. The rearrangement joins TRBV7-2 to TRBJ2-7; 7 positions match TRBD2. CDR3 length: 15 residues. Germline assignment: CDR1 SGHTA and CDR2 FQGNSA. V shed 1 base and J 6 bases; nucleotides not matched to a gene: 9. DNA of the CDR3: TGTGCCAGCAGCTTAGGGCGCGGGAGAACGGGCGAGCAGTACTTC. Its protein product is CASSLGRGRTGEQYF.